This T cell receptor beta chain was sequenced during a study of T cell repertoires in cytomegalovirus infection. Turning to the study itself: Used in the study were CMV epitopes, some recently identified and HLA-C-restricted, others well-studied and HLA-B-restricted. TCR beta signatures that were public indicated CMV infection and matching HLA type. Study observations and caveats: Clonotype analysis showed dominance of the ex vivo response by HLA-C-restricted CMV-specific TCR beta clonotypes.

This clonotype was found a few times. The antigen is not known. Losses at the gene ends were 5 bases for V and 5 bases for J; bases not matched to a gene: 15. The length of the CDR3 is 18 residues. TCRdb recomputed calls from the reads with MiXCR, one row per CDR3 protein. The data show 650,000 to 900,000 distinct CDR3 sequences, about 33% seen once. This sequence was found in a human donor in good health (CMV status not recorded). Some clones in this sample may be carry-over from other donors' samples. The rearrangement uses TRBV12-3 or TRBV12-4 and TRBJ2-5, with 12 positions matching TRBD1. The source was cultured CD8+ T cells from PBMCs, collected from culture after CMV antigen stimulation. DNA of the CDR3: TGTGCCAGCAGTATCTTCGGGTTTCGGGACAGGGGGCGGGAGACCCAGTACTTC. This gives the protein CASSIFGFRDRGRETQYF.